These 15 T cell receptor beta chains share one sample of origin, sequenced in a study of tumor-infiltrating lymphocytes in primary liver carcinoma. Constant-region priming of 500 ng total RNA yielded TCR beta cDNA. The TCR beta library was amplified through three nested multiplex PCR rounds in a modified ARM-PCR procedure. With TRBV1-TRBV30 forward primers and a C-beta reverse primer, the first two PCR rounds were run for approximately 9 cycles each. TCRdb analysed the multiplex PCR reads with MiXCR anew, one entry per CDR3 protein. The sample records 100,000 or so distinct CDR3 sequences, roughly 80% being singletons. The source material, about 19-30 mg of unsorted bulk tissue, was used to co-extract RNA and DNA. Specimen: liver tumor tissue from sampling region 3. The subset denotes: tumor region T3, left-lateral pole. Receptor source: a middle-aged man with primary liver carcinoma and hepatitis B virus infection.

The J gene is TRBJ2-3, the V gene TRBV4-1; 9 positions match TRBD2. The CDR3 spans 15 residues. Germline CDR1 reads MGHRA; CDR2 reads YSYEKL. Trimming took 7 bases from V and 6 from J; bases not matched to a gene: 11. CDR3 sequence reads: CASNETSGMPDTQYF. The DNA for the CDR3 is TGCGCCAGCAACGAGACTAGCGGTATGCCTGATACGCAGTATTTT.

This chain uses TRBV7-2 with TRBJ2-7; 8 bases are shared with TRBD2. Germline V gene data show CDR1 as SGHTA and CDR2 as FQGNSA. J was trimmed by 2 bases and V by 2 bases; bases with no gene match: 8. CDR3 length: 16 residues. CDR3 amino acids: CASSLSGGRSAYEQYF. The CDR3 DNA sequence: TGTGCCAGCAGCTTATCGGGCGGGAGGTCCGCCTACGAGCAGTACTTC.

The table lists this clonotype with a few counts. A single base separates this from a much larger clone, so it may be a read error. The chain recombines TRBV5-1 with TRBJ2-3; D may be TRBD2 (7 bases). Per germline, CDR1 SGHRS and CDR2 YFSETQ. The CDR3 contains 14 residues. CDR3 DNA sequence: TGCACCAGCAGCTTGCAGGGGAGGGCAGATACGCAGTATTTT. It codes for CTSSLQGRADTQYF.

The chain has TRBV29-1 and TRBJ1-5; the D gene could be TRBD1 or TRBD2 (6 bases each). The assigned J gene may be wrong: the sequence end matches TRBJ2-3 better. CDR1 and CDR2 from the germline V gene are SQVTM and ANQGSEA. CDR3 length equals 13 residues. The CDR3: CSAGGGTNQPQYF. CDR3 nucleotides: TGCAGTGCCGGAGGGGGGACGAATCAGCCCCAGTATTTT.

With regard to this clonotype: At one boundary the junction diverges from the germline segment, which might be a read error. The chain has TRBV29-1 and TRBJ2-7, with D perhaps being TRBD1 or TRBD2 (5 bases each). The germline V gene encodes CDR1 SQVTM and CDR2 ANQGSEA. CDR3 length: 12 amino acids. The CDR3 coding sequence is TGCGGCGTGTCACCAGGGAGCTGCGAGCAGTACTTC. The encoded protein is CGVSPGSCEQYF.

In the case of this clonotype: The CDR3 carries no conserved terminal phenylalanine or tryptophan, so it likely arises from a read error. The V and J genes are TRBV5-4 and TRBJ2-1; D not certain. Germline V gives CDR1 SGHNT, CDR2 YYREEE (reference sequence). The CDR3 has 11 amino acids. CDR3 sequence (DNA): TGTGCCAGCAGCTCCTACAGTGAGCAGTTCCTC. Its protein is CASSSYSEQFL.

The rearrangement links TRBV7-9 to TRBJ2-2; D unresolved. Germline loops: CDR1 SEHNR, CDR2 FQNEAQ (reference sequence). There are 13 residues in the CDR3. Trimming took off 11 bases at V and 9 bases at J, with 19 bases between the two ends. The CDR3 region has the DNA TGTGCCGGGAAAATAGACGGCGACTGGGAGCTGTTTTTT. Residues: CAGKIDGDWELFF.

This clonotype was recorded at least ten times. The chain is built from TRBV7-9 and TRBJ2-5; TRBD1 matches 7 bases. The CDR3 is 15 residues long. Germline CDR1 reads SEHNR; CDR2 reads FQNEAQ (reference sequence). With 5 bases clipped from V and 2 bases from J, the junction kept 8 bases outside the gene matches. The CDR3 coding sequence is TGTGCCAGCAGCACTAGAGGGACAGAACAAGAGACCCAGTACTTC. Translation: CASSTRGTEQETQYF.

Within the sample, this clonotype is medium-sized. The J gene is TRBJ2-7, the V gene TRBV11-2, with 9 bases fitting TRBD2. V was clipped by 4 bases and J by 6 bases; unmatched bases: 10. Looked up from germline, CDR1 is SGHAT and CDR2 is FQNNGV. The CDR3 is 15 amino acids. CDR3 in DNA: TGTGCCAGCAGCTCGTTAGCGGGAGCGAGCCTCGAGCAGTACTTC. It yields the protein CASSSLAGASLEQYF.

The genes are TRBV14 and TRBJ2-1, with 7 bases lining up with TRBD2. Germline V lookup: CDR1 SGHDN, CDR2 FVKESK. Unmatched junction bases numbered 13, after V lost 6 bases and J lost 5 bases. The CDR3 consists of 16 residues. CDR3 in amino acids: CASRVIAGWVNNEQFF. CDR3 bases: TGTGCCAGCAGGGTCATAGCGGGTTGGGTAAACAATGAGCAGTTCTTC.

About this clonotype: The junction differs from germline at one of its ends, possibly a read error. The CDR3 DNA reads TGTGCCAGCAAAAGACTACAGGAGGGCCACGAGCAAAACTTC. Translating gives CASKRLQEGHEQNF. The chain uses TRBV6-2 or TRBV6-3 and TRBJ2-7; D is perhaps TRBD2 (6 bases). The length of the CDR3 is 14 residues. The germline V gene encodes CDR1 MNHEY and CDR2 SVGEGT.

On this clonotype itself: One end of the junction does not line up with germline, which may come from a read error. The chain carries TRBV6-5 and TRBJ2-1, with a tentative D call TRBD2 (6 bases). Germline values: CDR1 MNHEY, CDR2 SVGAGI. The CDR3 covers 16 residues. The chain's CDR3 is CASSYSGTGVWNDQFF. The CDR3 nucleotides are TGTGCCAGCAGTTACTCTGGCACGGGAGTGTGGAATGATCAGTTCTTC.

In regard to this clonotype: A read error may produce the germline difference seen at one junction end. CDR3 sequence: CPSSSGQTISNQPQHF. CDR3 nucleotides: TGTCCCAGCAGCTCTGGACAGACGATTAGCAATCAGCCCCAGCATTTT. The V gene is TRBV5-5, the J gene TRBJ1-5, with D possibly being TRBD1 (6 bases). CDR1 is SGHKS and CDR2 is YYEKEE in the germline V gene (reference sequence). The length of the CDR3 is 16 residues.

This clonotype was seen at least ten times. This sequence joins TRBV7-9 and TRBJ2-2, with 12 nucleotides matching TRBD2. J lost 4 bases, V lost 5 bases, and 5 bases had no gene match. CDR3 length: 16 amino acids. Germline V lookup: CDR1 SEHNR, CDR2 FQNEAQ (reference sequence). CDR3 in amino acids: CASSRGTSGFTGELFF. The CDR3 DNA reads TGTGCCAGCAGCCGAGGGACTAGCGGGTTCACCGGGGAGCTGTTTTTT.

Details on this clonotype: Just one base apart from a much larger clone, this may be a read error. This sequence joins TRBV2 and TRBJ2-7; 11 nucleotides line up with TRBD2. The CDR3 consists of 18 residues. Germline lookup yields CDR1 SNHLY and CDR2 FYNNEI. The CDR3 protein is CARSERLAGGLSTYEQYF. CDR3 nucleotide sequence: TGTGCCAGAAGTGAGCGGCTAGCGGGAGGCCTATCTACCTACGAGCAGTACTTC.